This T cell receptor (beta chain) was profiled in a study of T cell changes during pregnancy in multiple sclerosis. Method: immunoSEQ multiplex PCR; TCRdb's copy keeps in-frame clones and lacks some. The repertoire includes tens of thousands of clones, roughly 92% of them detected once, and 2% sits in the top ten. Material: peripheral blood, obtained in the second trimester of pregnancy. The clonotype was recovered from a female donor with multiple sclerosis, enrolled in a pregnancy study.

This chain's CDR3 is CASSLVRGNRGGNTIYF. The CDR3 nucleotides read TGTGCCAGCAGCTTAGTTCGGGGAAATAGAGGTGGAAACACCATATATTTT. The chain uses TRBV7-8 and TRBJ1-3, with D hard to call. In germline, CDR1 is SGHVS, CDR2 FQNEAQ. The CDR3 is made up of 17 amino acids. The germline V and J ends were trimmed by 1 base and 3 bases, with 16 bases remaining between them.